This TCR beta chain was sequenced for a study of T cell responses to AZD1222 COVID-19 vaccine. This clone was seen only once. Trimming stripped 0 bases from V and 1 base from J, with 12 bases between. CDR1 and CDR2 (germline): MNHEY, SVGAGI. This CDR3 is 16 amino acids long. Clones were read by immunoSEQ multiplex PCR, and TCRdb kept only the in-frame ones, dropping some. The sample includes roughly 120,000 clones, approximately 87% of them seen just once. This specimen consisted of peripheral blood, obtained on day 0 of AZD1222 vaccination. This receptor was taken from an adult in good health. This chain connects TRBV6-5 to TRBJ1-1; D is unresolved. This chain's CDR3 is CASSYSRLPGNTEAFF. CDR3 sequence (DNA): TGTGCCAGCAGTTACTCGAGGCTCCCTGGGAACACTGAAGCTTTCTTT.